One and the same sample provided the 32 T cell receptor beta chains below, sequenced in a study of T cells expressing NK-cell markers. Following a re-call of the 5' RACE reads, TCRdb has one entry per CDR3 protein and lacks DNA. In total, the table holds 200,000 to 300,000 distinct CDR3 sequences. The sequenced sample consisted of blood T cells: a sorted CD56 or NKG2C T cell subset, CD4+ or CD8+ T cells, or bulk PBMC T cells (not recorded which). Every receptor here comes from a woman aged 18 to 69 in good health.

The V call is TRBV7-2, the J call TRBJ2-4. This CDR3 region has 16 residues. CDR1 SGHTA and CDR2 FQGNSA come from the germline V gene. The CDR3: CASSRESALAKNIQYF.

This chain uses TRBV12-3 or TRBV12-4 with TRBJ1-3; TCRdb designates TRBD1, a call that cannot be tested without DNA. There are 17 residues in the CDR3. CDR3 region: CASSWDGGPQGPGSTYF.

The chain is built from TRBV7-9 and TRBJ1-4. Germline lookup yields CDR1 SEHNR and CDR2 FQNEAQ (reference sequence). The CDR3 length is 14 residues. CDR3 residues: CASSLNQAAEKLFF.

The V gene is TRBV2, the J gene TRBJ1-1. Germline CDR1 SNHLY, CDR2 FYNNEI. The CDR3 extends over 14 amino acids. The CDR3 reads CASTGNLVGTEAFF.

This chain links TRBV19 with TRBJ1-4; no DNA is available, so the TRBD1 call from TCRdb remains unchecked. CDR1 is LNHDA, CDR2 SQIVND, per germline (reference sequence). This CDR3 spans 15 amino acids. CDR3 in amino acids: CASSRTGSPNEKLFF.

The rearrangement joins TRBV29-1 to TRBJ2-1; with no DNA, the TCRdb D assignment of TRBD2 cannot be verified. Germline values: CDR1 SQVTM, CDR2 ANQGSEA. The CDR3 has 11 residues. Here the CDR3 reads CSGGLAGEQFF.

The chain links TRBV20-1 to TRBJ2-3; the TCRdb call, TRBD2, lacks DNA for checking. The CDR3 has 15 residues. CDR1 is DFQATT and CDR2 is SNEGSKA in the germline V gene (reference sequence). The CDR3 loop is CSARGGGMGTDTQYF.

The chain is built from TRBV5-1 and TRBJ2-1; TCRdb picks TRBD1, but there is no DNA to check that call. The germline CDR1 and CDR2 sequences are SGHRS and YFSETQ. The CDR3 has 13 amino acids. The CDR3 region is CASSLGGGDEQFF.

This chain uses TRBV7-2 with TRBJ2-7; the TCRdb D gene call, TRBD2, has no DNA to confirm it. The CDR3 covers 17 residues. Germline V CDR1 and CDR2: SGHTA, FQGNSA. The CDR3 here is CASSLGPPAGGLYEQYF.

This chain uses TRBV6-2 or TRBV6-3 with TRBJ1-5; TCRdb calls TRBD1, which cannot be checked without DNA. CDR1 is MNHEY and CDR2 is SVGEGT in the germline V gene. The CDR3 totals 19 residues. Here the CDR3 reads CASSYRGQDIGADNQPQHF.

V usage is TRBV29-1 and J usage is TRBJ2-7. CDR3 size: 11 residues. CDR1 is SQVTM and CDR2 is ANQGSEA in the germline V gene. CDR3 amino acids: CSVDGTYEQYF.

The chain links TRBV27 to TRBJ2-7; no DNA is available, so the TRBD1 call from TCRdb remains unchecked. CDR3 size: 13 residues. CDR1 and CDR2 from the germline V gene are MNHEY and SMNVEV (reference sequence). CDR3: CASSLVKQGEQYF.

The genes are TRBV20-1 and TRBJ2-3; TCRdb gives TRBD1 as the D gene, but with no DNA this cannot be confirmed. The length of the CDR3 is 11 residues. Germline V CDR1 and CDR2: DFQATT, SNEGSKA (reference sequence). CDR3: CSAKGGDTQYF.

This chain links TRBV7-2 with TRBJ1-1. CDR1 is SGHTA, CDR2 FQGNSA, per germline. The CDR3 extends over 14 amino acids. This CDR3 reads CASSSYTPNTEAFF.

CDR3 sequence: CASSFGQLTREAFF. This chain connects TRBV21-1 to TRBJ1-1; TCRdb outputs TRBD1, but without DNA this stays unchecked. TRBV21-1 is tagged as a pseudogene. The CDR3 extends over 14 amino acids.

This rearrangement joins TRBV20-1 to TRBJ2-7; TCRdb indicates TRBD1, and absent DNA this call remains unverified. From germline, CDR1 is DFQATT and CDR2 SNEGSKA (reference sequence). This CDR3 is built from 14 residues. The CDR3 protein is CSAPPGTGGHEQYF.

V is TRBV20-1 and J is TRBJ2-5; without DNA, the TCRdb call of TRBD1 cannot be checked. The CDR3 has 11 residues. Germline V CDR1 and CDR2: DFQATT, SNEGSKA (reference sequence). This chain's CDR3 is CSAPWGETQYF.

The chain links TRBV29-1 to TRBJ2-2; the D call from TCRdb, TRBD2, cannot be confirmed without DNA. Germline values: CDR1 SQVTM, CDR2 ANQGSEA. The CDR3 is made up of 13 amino acids. The CDR3 sequence is CSARARRGGELFF.

The chain joins TRBV4-3 to TRBJ2-5; TCRdb returns TRBD1, unconfirmable since there is no DNA. Germline lookup yields CDR1 LGHNA and CDR2 YSLEER. The CDR3 length is 15 residues. The CDR3: CASSQGTGDKETQYF.

This chain connects TRBV6-1 to TRBJ1-5; no DNA is available, so the TRBD1 call from TCRdb remains unchecked. CDR3 length: 14 amino acids. CDR1 is MNHNS and CDR2 is SASEGT in the germline V gene. CDR3 region: CASRPEGVYQPQHF.

V gene TRBV5-1 combines with J gene TRBJ2-1; TCRdb gives TRBD2 as the D gene, but with no DNA this cannot be confirmed. The germline gives CDR1 SGHRS, CDR2 YFSETQ. The CDR3 is 16 residues long. The CDR3 sequence: CASSLVASGSLGEQFF.

V usage is TRBV6-6 and J usage is TRBJ2-3; absent DNA, TCRdb's TRBD1 call cannot be checked. This CDR3 region has 12 residues. CDR1 and CDR2 (germline): MNHNY, SVGAGI (reference sequence). The CDR3 spells CATGPRDRPQYF.

The rearrangement joins TRBV7-2 to TRBJ2-3; there is no DNA to check the TCRdb D call of TRBD1. Germline V gene data show CDR1 as SGHTA and CDR2 as FQGNSA. The CDR3 runs 14 residues. Here the CDR3 reads CASSFAPSTDTQYF. The full variable domain, rest sourced from reference TRBV7-2 and TRBJ2-3, is GAGVSQSPSNKVTEKGKDVELRCDPISGHTALYWYRQSLGQGLEFLIYFQGNSAPDKSGLPSDRFSAERTGGSVSTLTIQRTQQEDSAVYLCASSFAPSTDTQYFGPGTRLTVL.

The chain employs TRBV7-3 and TRBJ2-6; TCRdb's D call of TRBD2 is untestable without DNA. Germline V lookup: CDR1 SGHTA, CDR2 FQGTGA. The CDR3 consists of 17 residues. The CDR3 loop reads CASSLTSGRPGANVLTF.

The chain carries TRBV7-2 and TRBJ1-2; TCRdb's assignment of TRBD1 cannot be checked, as there is no DNA. The germline V gene has CDR1 SGHTA and CDR2 FQGNSA. The length of the CDR3 is 12 residues. The CDR3 loop reads CASREQGPGYTF.

J is TRBJ2-7 and V is TRBV27. From germline, CDR1 is MNHEY and CDR2 SMNVEV (reference sequence). This CDR3 is built from 15 residues. The CDR3 is CASRTTSVLSYEQYF.

The rearrangement links TRBV19 to TRBJ2-7; TCRdb proposes TRBD2, but this gene call is untestable without DNA. Germline CDR1 and CDR2: LNHDA and SQIVND (reference sequence). The CDR3 runs 16 residues. The chain's CDR3 is CASSTRLADLSYEQYF.

The CDR3: CASSLVRDRDTQYF. This chain joins TRBV7-2 and TRBJ2-3; no DNA is available, so the TRBD1 call from TCRdb remains unchecked. The CDR3 covers 14 residues. Germline lookup yields CDR1 SGHTA and CDR2 FQGNSA.

The chain carries TRBV2 and TRBJ2-3; the D gene TCRdb calls, TRBD1, cannot be checked with no DNA. The CDR3 contains 15 residues. CDR1 is SNHLY, CDR2 FYNNEI, per germline. The CDR3 reads CASDSTGGRTDTQYF.

The gene calls are TRBV30 and TRBJ1-1. CDR3 size: 11 residues. Germline CDR1 is GTSNPN and CDR2 is SVGIG (reference sequence). The chain's CDR3 is CAWNLGTEAFF.

J is TRBJ2-7 and V is TRBV29-1; TCRdb's D call of TRBD2 is untestable without DNA. This CDR3 is built from 16 residues. Germline V gene sequence: CDR1 SQVTM, CDR2 ANQGSEA. This CDR3 reads CSVEPFGTSGSYEQYF.

V gene TRBV20-1 combines with J gene TRBJ2-5. Germline CDR1 is DFQATT and CDR2 is SNEGSKA (reference sequence). CDR3 length: 13 amino acids. Here the CDR3 reads CSARDSVQETQYF.